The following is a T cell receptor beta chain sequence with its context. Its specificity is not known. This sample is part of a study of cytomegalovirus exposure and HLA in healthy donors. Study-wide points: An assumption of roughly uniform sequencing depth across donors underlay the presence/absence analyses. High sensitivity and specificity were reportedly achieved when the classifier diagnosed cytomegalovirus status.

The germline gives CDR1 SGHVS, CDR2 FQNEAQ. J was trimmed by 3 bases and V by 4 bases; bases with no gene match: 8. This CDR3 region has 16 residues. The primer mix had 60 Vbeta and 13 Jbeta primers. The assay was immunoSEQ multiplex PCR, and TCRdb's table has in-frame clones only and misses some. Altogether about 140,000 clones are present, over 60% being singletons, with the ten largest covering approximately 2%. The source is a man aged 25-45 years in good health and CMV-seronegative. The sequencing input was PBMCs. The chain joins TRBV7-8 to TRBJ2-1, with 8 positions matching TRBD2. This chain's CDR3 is CASSSAGGVLYNEQFF. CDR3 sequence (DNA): TGTGCCAGCAGCTCCGCGGGGGGAGTTCTCTACAATGAGCAGTTCTTC.